Below, 7 T cell receptor beta chains from the same sample are listed, as sequenced in a study of technical replicates of blood from several donors. The protocol was immunoSEQ multiplex PCR, while the TCRdb copy is restricted to in-frame clones and leaves out a portion. Among tens of thousands of clones listed, approximately 94% were seen once. The sequenced sample was T cells isolated from PBMCs. All receptors derive from a human donor in good health.

This chain uses TRBV29-1 with TRBJ2-3, with 7 bases fitting TRBD2. Germline CDR1 is SQVTM and CDR2 is ANQGSEA. The CDR3 length is 12 residues. Trimming at V came to 7 bases and at J to 0 bases, leaving 1 base not matched to a gene. This chain's CDR3 is CSASGSTDTQYF. In nucleotides, the CDR3 is TGCAGCGCTAGCGGTAGCACAGATACGCAGTATTTT.

The V call is TRBV5-4, the J call TRBJ2-7, with 8 bases lining up with TRBD2. The V gene's germline CDR1 is SGHNT and CDR2 YYREEE (reference sequence). Trimming took 3 bases from V and 4 from J; bases not matched to a gene: 18. The CDR3 sequence is 18 residues long. The CDR3 spells CASSWVAGRLTNGYEQYF. DNA of the CDR3: TGTGCCAGCAGCTGGGTAGCGGGACGCTTGACGAACGGGTACGAGCAGTACTTC.

This rearrangement joins TRBV10-1 to TRBJ2-1; 8 nucleotides align to TRBD2. V shed 2 bases and J 4 bases; nucleotides not matched to a gene: 1. CDR1 and CDR2 (germline): WNHNN, SYGVQD (reference sequence). This CDR3 is built from 14 residues. CDR3 coding DNA: TGCGCCAGCAGTGAGGGGACTAGATACAATGAGCAGTTCTTC. It specifies CASSEGTRYNEQFF.

The V call is TRBV5-1, the J call TRBJ1-1; D might be TRBD1 (6 bases). CDR3 length equals 15 residues. V shed 1 base and J shed 1 base, with 11 bases lying between them. From germline, CDR1 is SGHRS and CDR2 YFSETQ. The DNA for the CDR3 is TGCGCCAGCAGCTTGACGGGACACCAGAACACTGAAGCTTTCTTT. Its translation is CASSLTGHQNTEAFF.

This clone was counted a few times. The chain joins TRBV29-1 to TRBJ2-5; 7 nucleotides line up with TRBD1. The germline gives CDR1 SQVTM, CDR2 ANQGSEA. CDR3 length: 13 residues. V shed 7 bases, J shed 3 bases, and the junction held 8 bases outside the gene matches. The CDR3 loop is CSAHSTGKETQYF. The CDR3 nucleotides are TGCAGCGCCCACTCGACAGGGAAAGAGACCCAGTACTTC.

The chain combines TRBV6-1 with TRBJ1-5; D call uncertain. Germline V gives CDR1 MNHNS, CDR2 SASEGT. The length of the CDR3 is 11 residues. Trimming cost V 4 bases and J 9 bases, with 7 bases left between them. The CDR3 spells CASSAARPQHF. In nucleotides, the CDR3 is TGTGCCAGCAGTGCTGCCAGGCCCCAGCATTTT.

The V call is TRBV14, the J call TRBJ2-5; tentative D call: TRBD2 (5 bases). The CDR3 has 16 residues. Trimming left V 0 bases short and J 6 bases short, with 17 bases between. The germline gives CDR1 SGHDN, CDR2 FVKESK. The DNA of the CDR3 is TGTGCCAGCAGCCAAGAAGGGAGTACTTACTGGAAGACCCAGTACTTC. Translation gives CASSQEGSTYWKTQYF.